This T cell receptor beta chain derives from a study of CD8 T cells in ankylosing spondylitis. In this sample, this clonotype turned up a few times. What it binds is unknown. At one of its ends the junction is not consistent with the germline gene, which may arise from a read error. Germline-derived CDR1 and CDR2 are MRHNA and SNTAGT. The CDR3 totals 19 residues. Using its own MiXCR run on the 5' RACE reads, TCRdb lists one record per CDR3 protein. The sample shows hundreds of thousands of distinct CDR3 sequences, roughly 13% of them seen only once. Study-wide results and limits: Characteristic of ankylosing spondylitis blood, it appeared, was a TCR beta motif comprising 7 to 9 highly homologous variants. Significant enrichment of disease-linked clones was reported in matched ankylosing spondylitis synovial fluid.

The sequence was collected from a male donor with ankylosing spondylitis. The sample was blood, either unsorted or a sorted T cell fraction (not recorded which). The chain is built from TRBV6-4 and TRBJ2-1; 10 bases line up with TRBD2. The CDR3 DNA sequence: TGTGCCATCAGTGACTCGAGTCTAGCGGGAGTTTGGCGAGACAATGAGCAGTTCTTC. Amino acids: CAISDSSLAGVWRDNEQFF.